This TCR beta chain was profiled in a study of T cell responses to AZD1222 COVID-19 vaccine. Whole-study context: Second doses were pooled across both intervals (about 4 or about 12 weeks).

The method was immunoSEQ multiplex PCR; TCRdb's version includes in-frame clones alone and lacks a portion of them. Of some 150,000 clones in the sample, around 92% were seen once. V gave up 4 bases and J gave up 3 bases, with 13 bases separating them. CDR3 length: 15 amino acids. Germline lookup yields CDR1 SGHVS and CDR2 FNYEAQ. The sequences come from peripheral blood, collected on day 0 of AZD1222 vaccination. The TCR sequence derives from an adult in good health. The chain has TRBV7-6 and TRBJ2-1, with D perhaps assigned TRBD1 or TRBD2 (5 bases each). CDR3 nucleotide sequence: TGTGCCAGCAGCTGGGGGTTGACTGACTACAATGAGCAGTTCTTC. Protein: CASSWGLTDYNEQFF.